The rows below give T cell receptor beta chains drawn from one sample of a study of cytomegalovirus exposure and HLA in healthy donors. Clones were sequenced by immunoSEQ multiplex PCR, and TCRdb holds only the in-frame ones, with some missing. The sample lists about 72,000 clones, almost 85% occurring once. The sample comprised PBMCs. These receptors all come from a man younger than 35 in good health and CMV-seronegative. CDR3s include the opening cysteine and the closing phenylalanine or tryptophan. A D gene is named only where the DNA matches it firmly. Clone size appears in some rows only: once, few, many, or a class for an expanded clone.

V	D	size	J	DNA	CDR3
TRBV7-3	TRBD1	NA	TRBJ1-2	TGTGCCAGCAGCTTATACGCGGGACAGGCTTATGGCTACACCTTC	CASSLYAGQAYGYTF
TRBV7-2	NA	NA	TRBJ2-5	TGTGCCAGCAGCTTAGGAGGTTCGGAGCCCCAAGAGACCCAGTACTTC	CASSLGGSEPQETQYF
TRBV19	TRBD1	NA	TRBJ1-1	TGTGCCAGTAGCCCCCCATTTGGGACAGGGGTCACTGAAGCTTTCTTT	CASSPPFGTGVTEAFF
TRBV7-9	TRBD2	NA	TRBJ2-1	TGTGCCAGCAGCCCACCTAGGGTAGCGGGAGGGTATGAGCAGTTCTTC	CASSPPRVAGGYEQFF
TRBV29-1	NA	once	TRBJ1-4	TGCAGCGTCGGCGGCGGGGGAAATGAAAAACTGTTTTTT	CSVGGGGNEKLFF
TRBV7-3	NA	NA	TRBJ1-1	TGTGCCAGCAGCTTGATAGGGAGCGGCACTGAAGCTTTCTTT	CASSLIGSGTEAFF
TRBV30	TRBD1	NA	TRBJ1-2	TGTGCCTGGAGTGCCCGGGACAGGGTCCTTCTTGGCTACACCTTC	CAWSARDRVLLGYTF
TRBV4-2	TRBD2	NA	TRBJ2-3	TGTGCCAGCAGCCAAGAGGTAGCGGGAGGGGCAGATACGCAGTATTTT	CASSQEVAGGADTQYF
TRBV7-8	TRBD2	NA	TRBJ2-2	TGTGCCAGCAGCAAAGGTGGACTAGCGGGGGGTCGGGCCGGGGAGCTGTTTTTT	CASSKGGLAGGRAGELFF
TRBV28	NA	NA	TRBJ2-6	TGTGCCAGCAAATCCTCCGGGGCCAACGTCCTGACTTTC	CASKSSGANVLTF
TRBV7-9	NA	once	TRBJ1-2	TGTGCCAGCAGCTCACGCCCAGGGGTTTCGTATGGCTACACCTTC	CASSSRPGVSYGYTF
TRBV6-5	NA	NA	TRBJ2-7	TGTGCCAGCCGGGCAGGGTTAGCCTACGAGCAGTACTTC	CASRAGLAYEQYF
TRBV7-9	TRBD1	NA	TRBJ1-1	TGTGCCAGCAGCTCCCACCAGGGGGCGTATTCTGAAGCTTTCTTT	CASSSHQGAYSEAFF
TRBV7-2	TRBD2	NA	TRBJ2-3	TGTGCCAGCAGCCTCCTTGGGACTAGCGCCCCAGATACGCAGTATTTT	CASSLLGTSAPDTQYF
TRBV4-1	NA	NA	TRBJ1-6	TGCGCCAGCAGCCCAGGACTCTCCTATAATTCACCCCTCCACTTT	CASSPGLSYNSPLHF
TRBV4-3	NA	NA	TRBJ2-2	TGCGCCAGCAGCCAAGACCTCTCCCGGGGCGGGGAGCTGTTTTTT	CASSQDLSRGGELFF
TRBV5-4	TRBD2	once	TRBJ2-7	TGTGCCAGCAGCGGGGGGACTAGCGGTACCTACGAGCAGTACTTC	CASSGGTSGTYEQYF
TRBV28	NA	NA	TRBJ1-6	TGTGCCAGCAGTTTAGATGAGGGTCTTAGGGATTCACCCCTCCACTTT	CASSLDEGLRDSPLHF
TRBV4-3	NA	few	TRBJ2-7	TGCGCCAGCAGCCAAGCGGAGCTGACCTTTAGCGAGCAGTACTTC	CASSQAELTFSEQYF
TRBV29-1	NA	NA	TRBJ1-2	TGCAGCGTTGAAGGCCTGCCTGGGCGTGGCTACACCTTC	CSVEGLPGRGYTF
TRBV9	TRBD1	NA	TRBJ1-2	TGTGCCAGCAGCGTCCAGACAGGGGAATATGGCTACACCTTC	CASSVQTGEYGYTF
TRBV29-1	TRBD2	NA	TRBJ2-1	TGCAGCGCAGACCCTCCGGGACTAGAAGCGAATGAGCAGTTCTTC	CSADPPGLEANEQFF
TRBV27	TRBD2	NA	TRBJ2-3	TGTGCCAGCAGTTCTAGCGGATCCCTGAAGGGAGATACGCAGTATTTT	CASSSSGSLKGDTQYF
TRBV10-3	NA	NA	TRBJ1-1	TGTGCCATCAGTGATTTGGGCAGGGGGAACACTGAAGCTTTCTTT	CAISDLGRGNTEAFF
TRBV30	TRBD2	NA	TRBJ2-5	TGTGCCTGGAGTTCGGGACTACTCCAGAAGACCCAGTACTTC	CAWSSGLLQKTQYF
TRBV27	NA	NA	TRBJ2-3	TGTGCCAGCAGTCACACAGATACGCAGTATTTT	CASSHTDTQYF
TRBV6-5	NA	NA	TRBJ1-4	TGTGCCAGCGGGCAGGGCAATGAAAAACTGTTTTTT	CASGQGNEKLFF
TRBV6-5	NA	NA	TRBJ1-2	TGTGCCAGCAGTTACTCGACCTCTCGGGCTAACTATGGCTACACCTTC	CASSYSTSRANYGYTF
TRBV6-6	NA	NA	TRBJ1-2	TGTGCCAGCAGATCCAGGGGCTATGGCTACACCTTC	CASRSRGYGYTF
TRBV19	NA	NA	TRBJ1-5	TGTGCCAGTAGTTTACAGGGAGCAAATCAGCCCCAGCATTTT	CASSLQGANQPQHF
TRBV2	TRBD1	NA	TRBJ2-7	TGTGCCAGCAGTGTCTTGGGGACAGCCAACGAGCAGTACTTC	CASSVLGTANEQYF
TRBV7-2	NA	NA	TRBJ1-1	TGTGCCAGCAGCTTAGAAGGAAAAGTGTACGGGAGAACTGAAGCTTTCTTT	CASSLEGKVYGRTEAFF
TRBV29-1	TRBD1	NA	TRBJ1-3	TGCAGCGTTGGAGAGGGGGCGTCCTTCTCTGGAAACACCATATATTTT	CSVGEGASFSGNTIYF
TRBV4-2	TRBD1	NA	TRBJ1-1	TGTGCCAGCAGCCAAGAATGGACAGGGGCAGGGGTGAACACTGAAGCTTTCTTT	CASSQEWTGAGVNTEAFF
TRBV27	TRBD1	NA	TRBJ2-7	TGTGCCAGCGCGAGGGACAGGATCTACGAGCAGTACTTC	CASARDRIYEQYF
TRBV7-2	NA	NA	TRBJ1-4	TGTGCCAGCAGCTGGGGCCTTGCGGCTAATGAAAAACTGTTTTTT	CASSWGLAANEKLFF
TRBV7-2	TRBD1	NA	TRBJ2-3	TGTGCCAGCAGCTTTCTACCGGGACAGGGTGCAGATACGCAGTATTTT	CASSFLPGQGADTQYF
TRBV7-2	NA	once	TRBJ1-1	TGTGCCAGCAGCTTATTTCGCAGTTTGAACACTGAAGCTTTCTTT	CASSLFRSLNTEAFF
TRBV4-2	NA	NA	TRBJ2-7	TGTGCCAGCAGCCCATCAGCGGGGCAGGGGTCCGACGAGCAGTACTTC	CASSPSAGQGSDEQYF
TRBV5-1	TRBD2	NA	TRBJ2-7	TGCGCCAGCAGGCAGACTAGCGATACCTACGAGCAGTACTTC	CASRQTSDTYEQYF
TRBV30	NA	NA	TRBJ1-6	TGTGCCACCCACAGTGGGGGGGCGGTGAATTCACCCCTCCACTTT	CATHSGGAVNSPLHF
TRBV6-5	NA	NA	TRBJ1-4	TGTGCCAGCAGTTACGGGGGGGCTCGTCGCGAAAAACTGTTTTTT	CASSYGGARREKLFF
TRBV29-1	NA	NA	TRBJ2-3	TGCAGCGTTGTCGGGCGGGACCCGGTGAGCACAGATACGCAGTATTTT	CSVVGRDPVSTDTQYF
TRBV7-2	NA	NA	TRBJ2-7	TGTGCCAGCACCTCCCTAGGCGGATCCCTTTACGAGCAGTACTTC	CASTSLGGSLYEQYF
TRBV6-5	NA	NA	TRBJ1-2	TGTGCCAGCAGTGGGGGCGCTGGCTATGGCTACACCTTC	CASSGGAGYGYTF
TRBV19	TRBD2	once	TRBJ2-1	TGTGCCAGTAGTATGGGGGGGATTGGGCTAGCGGACAATGAGCAGTTCTTC	CASSMGGIGLADNEQFF
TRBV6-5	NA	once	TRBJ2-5	TGTGCCAGCAGTTACCGGGGTCTTGCGCAAGAGACCCAGTACTTC	CASSYRGLAQETQYF
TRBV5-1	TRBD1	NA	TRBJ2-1	TGCGCCAGCAGCTTGGCCCTAGGGGGCGCCTTCGGAGAGCAGTTCTTC	CASSLALGGAFGEQFF
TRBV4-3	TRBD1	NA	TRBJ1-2	TGCGCCAGCAGCCCACGTGAAGGGGGCGACTATGGCTACACCTTC	CASSPREGGDYGYTF
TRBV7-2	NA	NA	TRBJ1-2	TGTGCCAGCAGCCTCAATGTTAGAGGGTCGTCTAACTATGGCTACACCTTC	CASSLNVRGSSNYGYTF
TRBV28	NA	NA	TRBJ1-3	TGTGCCAGCAGTTCCGGGAGGGGAAACTCTGGAAACACCATATATTTT	CASSSGRGNSGNTIYF
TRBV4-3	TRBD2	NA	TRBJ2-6	TGCGCCAGCAGTCCTAGCGGGGGCTCTGGGGCCAACGTCCTGACTTTC	CASSPSGGSGANVLTF